This T cell receptor beta chain is from a study of cytomegalovirus exposure and HLA in healthy donors. The assay was immunoSEQ multiplex PCR, and TCRdb's table has in-frame clones only and misses some. The sample shows 60,000 to 90,000 clones, less than 95% of them seen only once. Study-level points and caveats: Testing in vitro showed three CMV-associated chains specific for CMV antigens.

Germline CDR1 reads SGDLS; CDR2 reads YYNGEE. Losses at the gene ends were 5 bases for V and 4 bases for J; bases not matched to a gene: 11. There are 16 residues in the CDR3. A note on this clone: Its antigen is undetermined.

The source is a woman in her late teens or twenties in good health and CMV-seronegative. The sample taken for sequencing was PBMCs. This chain connects TRBV9 to TRBJ2-7; TRBD2 aligns across 11 bases. The CDR3: CASSGGLAGGHYEQYF. DNA for the CDR3: TGTGCCAGCAGTGGGGGGCTAGCGGGGGGCCATTACGAGCAGTACTTC.